Sequencing of this TCR beta chain was carried out in a study of CD8 T cell repertoires and HIV-1 epitope variants. As for the study in general: Twenty-five autologous and known Gag and Nef epitope variant peptides each stimulated T cells separately. Controls were a CMV, EBV and flu pool, Ebola AY9, and no peptide. Epitopes were three Gag families plus Nef HW9 and YT9.

The CDR3 has 15 amino acids. Germline CDR1 MNHEY, CDR2 SMNVEV (reference sequence). V was pared by 6 bases and J by 7 bases, with 9 bases of the junction left unmatched. Survey-depth immunoSEQ sequencing covered TCR beta CDR3 regions. Sequencing was performed with immunoSEQ multiplex PCR; in TCRdb, only in-frame clones are kept and a portion is missing. The table has tens of thousands of clones, around 75% seen once. The source is a male donor with HIV. Sequencing used uncultured baseline CD8+ T cells from peripheral blood mononuclear cells (PBMCs). The rearrangement joins TRBV27 to TRBJ2-1; TRBD2 matches 10 bases. CDR3 coding DNA: TGTGCCAGCAGCCGAAGCGGGGGGGCTGGTAATGAGCAGTTCTTC. Translating it yields CASSRSGGAGNEQFF.